What follows is one T cell receptor beta chain and its context. This entry comes from a study of blood T cell repertoires in COVID-19. The method was immunoSEQ multiplex PCR; TCRdb's version includes in-frame clones alone and lacks a portion of them. The sample holds 200,000 to 250,000 clones; around 80% are singletons and the top ten take 7% to 8.5%. From germline, CDR1 is DFQATT and CDR2 SNEGSKA (reference sequence). CDR3 length: 12 amino acids. The V end lost 3 bases, the J end lost 3 bases, and 9 bases lay between the germline ends. Sequencing used peripheral blood. The chain combines TRBV20-1 with TRBJ2-7; no clear D gene. The sequence derives from a woman in her seventies with acute or convalescent COVID-19. This CDR3 reads CSASPASYEQYF. The DNA of the CDR3 is TGCAGTGCTAGTCCCGCTAGCTACGAGCAGTACTTC.